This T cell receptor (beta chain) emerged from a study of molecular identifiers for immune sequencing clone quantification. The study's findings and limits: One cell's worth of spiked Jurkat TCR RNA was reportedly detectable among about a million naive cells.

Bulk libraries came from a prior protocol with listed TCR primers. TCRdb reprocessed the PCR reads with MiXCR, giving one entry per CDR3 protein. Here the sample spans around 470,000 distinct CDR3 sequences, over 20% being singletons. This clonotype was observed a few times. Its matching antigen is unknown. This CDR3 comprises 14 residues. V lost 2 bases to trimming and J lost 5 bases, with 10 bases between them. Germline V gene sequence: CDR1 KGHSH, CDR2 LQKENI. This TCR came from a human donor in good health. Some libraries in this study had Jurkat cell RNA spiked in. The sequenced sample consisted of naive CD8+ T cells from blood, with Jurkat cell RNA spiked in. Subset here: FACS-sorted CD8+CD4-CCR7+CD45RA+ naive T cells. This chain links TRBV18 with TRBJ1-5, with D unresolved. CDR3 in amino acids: CASSPWAIDQPQHF. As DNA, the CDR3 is TGTGCCAGCTCACCATGGGCCATCGATCAGCCCCAGCATTTT.